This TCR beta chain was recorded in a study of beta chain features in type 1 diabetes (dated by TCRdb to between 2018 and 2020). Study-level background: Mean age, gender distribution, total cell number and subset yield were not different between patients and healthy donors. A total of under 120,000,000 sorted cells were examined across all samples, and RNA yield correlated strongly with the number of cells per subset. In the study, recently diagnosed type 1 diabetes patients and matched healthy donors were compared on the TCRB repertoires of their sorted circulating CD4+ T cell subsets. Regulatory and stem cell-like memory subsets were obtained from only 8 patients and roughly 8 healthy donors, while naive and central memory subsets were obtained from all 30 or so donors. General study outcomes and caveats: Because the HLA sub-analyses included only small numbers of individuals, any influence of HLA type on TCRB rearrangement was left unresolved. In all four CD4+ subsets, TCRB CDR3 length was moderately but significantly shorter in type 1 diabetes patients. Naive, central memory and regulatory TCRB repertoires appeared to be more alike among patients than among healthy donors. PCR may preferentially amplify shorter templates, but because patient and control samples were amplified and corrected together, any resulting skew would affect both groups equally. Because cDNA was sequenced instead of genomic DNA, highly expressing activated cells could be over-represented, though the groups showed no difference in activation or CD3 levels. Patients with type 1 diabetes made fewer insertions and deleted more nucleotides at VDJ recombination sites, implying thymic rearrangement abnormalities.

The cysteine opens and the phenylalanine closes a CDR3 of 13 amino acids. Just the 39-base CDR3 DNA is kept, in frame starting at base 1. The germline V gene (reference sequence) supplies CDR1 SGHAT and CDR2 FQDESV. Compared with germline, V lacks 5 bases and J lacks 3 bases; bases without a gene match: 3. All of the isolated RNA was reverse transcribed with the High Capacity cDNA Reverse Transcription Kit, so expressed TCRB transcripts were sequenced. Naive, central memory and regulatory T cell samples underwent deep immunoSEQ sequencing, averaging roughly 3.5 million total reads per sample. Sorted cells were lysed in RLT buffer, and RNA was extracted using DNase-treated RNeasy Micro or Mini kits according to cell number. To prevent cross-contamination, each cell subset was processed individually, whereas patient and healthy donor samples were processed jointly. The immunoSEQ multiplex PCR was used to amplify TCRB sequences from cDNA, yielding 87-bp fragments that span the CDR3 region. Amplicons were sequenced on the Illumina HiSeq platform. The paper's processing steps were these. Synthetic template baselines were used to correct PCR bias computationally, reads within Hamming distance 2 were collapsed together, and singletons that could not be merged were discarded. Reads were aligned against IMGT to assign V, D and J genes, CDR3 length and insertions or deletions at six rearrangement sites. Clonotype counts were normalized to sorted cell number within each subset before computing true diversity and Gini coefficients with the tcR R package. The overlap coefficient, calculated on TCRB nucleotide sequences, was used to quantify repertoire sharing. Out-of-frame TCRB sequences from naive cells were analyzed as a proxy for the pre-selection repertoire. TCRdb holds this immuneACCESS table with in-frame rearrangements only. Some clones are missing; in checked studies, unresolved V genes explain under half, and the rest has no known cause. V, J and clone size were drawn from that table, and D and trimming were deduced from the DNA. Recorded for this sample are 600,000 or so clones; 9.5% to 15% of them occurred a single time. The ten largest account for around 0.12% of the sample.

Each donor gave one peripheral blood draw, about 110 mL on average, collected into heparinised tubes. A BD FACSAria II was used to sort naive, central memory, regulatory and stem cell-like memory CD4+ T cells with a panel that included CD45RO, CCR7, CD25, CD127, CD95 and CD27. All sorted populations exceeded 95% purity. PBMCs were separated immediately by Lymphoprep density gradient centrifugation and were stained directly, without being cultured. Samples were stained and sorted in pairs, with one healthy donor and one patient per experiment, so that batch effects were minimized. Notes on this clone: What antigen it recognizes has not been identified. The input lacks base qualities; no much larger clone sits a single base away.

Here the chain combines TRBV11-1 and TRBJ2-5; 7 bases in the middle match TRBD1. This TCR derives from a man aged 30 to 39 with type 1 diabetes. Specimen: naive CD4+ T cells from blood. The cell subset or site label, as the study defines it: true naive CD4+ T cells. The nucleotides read TGTGCCAGCAGCCGGGACAGAAAAGAGACCCAGTACTTC. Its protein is CASSRDRKETQYF.